This T cell receptor beta chain was observed in a study of identical twins (dated by TCRdb to about 2016). Notes on the research overall: The study deep-sequenced TCR alpha and beta repertoires from monozygotic twins, unrelated adults of various ages and cord blood to test whether fetal clonotypes persist. Replicate twin experiments were performed at different times using different library preparation protocols to rule out contamination. Overall study outcomes, separate from this receptor: Zero-insertion analyses could be partly confounded by invariant T cells such as MAIT and iNKT, though diverse VJ usage argued against such confounding for most clonotypes. The excess sharing between twins in beta out-of-frame sequences was weaker because fewer shared sequences reduced the signal-to-noise ratio. Because the same donors could not be followed over many years, the conclusions depended on cross-sectional statistical analysis. Abundant cord blood beta clonotypes carried fewer insertions; young adult naive repertoires showed a weaker similar trend, while memory repertoires showed none. In monozygotic twins, out-of-frame TCR alpha sharing was systematically underestimated by recombination models, although the models agreed with sharing between unrelated individuals. Compared with coincidental sharing between unrelated individuals, out-of-frame TCR alpha sequences shared between twins showed an excess of sequences with low generation probability.

The library was prepared using 5' RACE. Sequencing was carried out with an Illumina HiSeq 2000. A universal primer binding site was introduced by template switching, and a unique molecular identifier was present in the final cDNA, enabling accurate counting of TCR cDNA molecules. Specific primers in the conserved constant-segment region were used to synthesize first-strand cDNA for TCR alpha and beta chains. To control for contamination, every cDNA library carried two barcodes: a SMART-Mk sample barcode plus Illumina barcodes. Two successive PCR steps introduced TruSeq adapter sequences along with Illumina sample barcodes. Sequencing of the TCR alpha and beta cDNA libraries was done on the Illumina HiSeq platform using custom primers. As for how the authors treated the data: MiGEC processed the raw reads to extract unique molecular identifiers, while MiXCR was used to determine the CDR3 positions. Recombination models were inferred per individual with the repgenHMM and IGoR tools using an EM algorithm. The analysis of shared clonotypes was done with the tcR package in R, with sharing normalized by the product of cloneset sizes. To study raw recombination without the effects of thymic and clonal selection, out-of-frame nonproductive sequences were analyzed. The public sequencing data were trimmed at Q25 with fastp and processed into clonotypes with MiXCR by TCRdb, which kept only in-frame beta chains. Entries that share a CDR3 protein sequence are merged under the most common genes and DNA. None of the V and J calls come from the authors' own analysis; TCRdb made them. Within this sample are roughly 750,000 distinct CDR3 sequences, with over 20% of them counted one time only. The ten top clones hold over 4% of the sample.

V is pared back by 7 bases and J by 2 bases, with 15 bases lying between the germline termini. There are 14 amino acids in the CDR3, from cysteine to phenylalanine inclusive. Only the CDR3 DNA is retained, 42 bases long and in frame from the first base. The germline V gene specifies SGHTA as CDR1 and FQGNSA as CDR2. Details on this clonotype: This clone's antigen is unknown. Qualities for individual bases were not recorded, and no much larger clone is one base off.

All donors were healthy Caucasians. Three pairs of female monozygotic twins, all aged roughly 18 to 30 years, made up the twin cohort. RNA for TCR libraries was isolated from peripheral blood mononuclear cells. The data were also submitted as part of a second study, on T cells expressing NK-cell markers. As the second paper documents: Three sorted T-cell subsets (CD3+CD56+NKG2C+, CD3+CD56+NKG2C- and CD3+CD56-NKG2C+) from eight donors had their TCR beta-chain repertoires profiled. Among the eight sequenced donors, seven were HCMV-seropositive and one was HCMV-seronegative. To restrict sorting to alphabetaTCR-expressing T cells, an anti-gammadeltaTCR antibody was added in several experiments. In roughly six donors, the dominant CD3+CD56+NKG2C+ clonotypes ranked among the top 10 CD8+ clonotypes, making up 1.0-7.0% of CD8+ T cells. Those dominant clonotypes were again the most abundant among CD3+CD56-NKG2C+ cells in a few donors, at about 28.3-65%. Whether the expanded NKG2C-expressing T cell clones were specific for HCMV antigens remained unclear. All eight donors whose samples were sequenced were randomly selected healthy volunteers, three of them men and five women. HCMV serostatus was determined by detecting HCMV-specific IgG in serum with a commercial ELISA kit. For six donors, bulk peripheral blood T-cell repertoires were additionally sequenced from unsorted PBMC. MIGEC was used to demultiplex reads and group reads by UMI, and MiTCR was used to assemble and quantify clonotypes. To exclude erroneous sequences, any TCR cDNA sequence not supported by at least two reads was discarded. The tcR package was used for downstream repertoire analysis, and clonotypes were matched between fractions using CDR3 nucleotide sequence together with V segment. VDJmatch was used to annotate antigen specificity against VDJdb, with one amino acid substitution in CDR3 allowed.

The clonotype comes from a woman aged 18-30 years in good health. The sample taken for sequencing was PBMCs. Recombination joined TRBV7-2 with TRBJ2-7; the best D guess is TRBD2, with 6 bases matching. The DNA sequence reads TGTGCCAGCAACTTCAATGGAGGGGCCTACGAGCAGTACTTC. It encodes CASNFNGGAYEQYF. This CDR3, with the reference TRBV7-2 and TRBJ2-7 proteins standing in past its ends, gives the full variable domain GAGVSQSPSNKVTEKGKDVELRCDPISGHTALYWYRQSLGQGLEFLIYFQGNSAPDKSGLPSDRFSAERTGGSVSTLTIQRTQQEDSAVYLCASNFNGGAYEQYFGPGTRLTVT.